This paragraph reports one T cell receptor beta chain. What it binds is unknown. The entry originates in a study of cytomegalovirus exposure and HLA in healthy donors. Study findings and constraints: While the bulk of TCR sequences proved rare, some public TCRs turned up in many donors. The majority of CMV-associated TCR beta chains were reported as apparently HLA-restricted in a later analysis.

V dropped 3 bases and J dropped 1 base, with 10 bases sitting between them. This CDR3 region has 14 residues. CDR1 and CDR2 (germline): MNHEY, SMNVEV (reference sequence). In the PCR, 60 Vbeta and 13 Jbeta primers were used. Measured with immunoSEQ multiplex PCR; TCRdb has only the in-frame clones, and not every one. The profile shows 150,000 or so clones, approximately 81% of them singletons. Unrecorded immune exposures were likely, despite nominal health at sampling. The source material was PBMCs. This receptor was identified in a female donor in good health and CMV-seronegative. The chain combines TRBV27 with TRBJ2-7; a possible D gene is TRBD2 (6 bases). The CDR3 DNA is TGTGCCAGCAGTTTTGGTGGAGGGTCCTACGAGCAGTACTTC. This translates into CASSFGGGSYEQYF.